A single sample is the source of the 20 T cell receptor beta chains below, sequenced in a study of response to subunit inactivated influenza vaccine. In TCRdb, the RT-PCR reads were re-called with MiXCR into one record per CDR3 protein. The data contain roughly 620,000 distinct CDR3 sequences, 11% of them singletons. Separately, the same data were catalogued under a study of T cells expressing NK-cell markers. That source notes: The cDNA for TCR beta came from 5'RACE template switching with UMIs.

The sample in question was PBMCs from blood, obtained on the day of vaccination. The origin of the receptors is a man aged 50-60 years who received an inactivated influenza vaccine.

The chain uses TRBV7-2 and TRBJ2-7, with TRBD2 identical over 7 bases. Germline values: CDR1 SGHTA, CDR2 FQGNSA. This CDR3 comprises 17 residues. Germline trimming cut 1 base from V and 0 bases from J; bases unmatched to any gene: 9. DNA of the CDR3: TGTGCCAGCAGCTTAGTGGGGGGGGGGACGGGCTCCTACGAGCAGTACTTC. Translating gives CASSLVGGGTGSYEQYF.

This clonotype turned up a few times. The V call is TRBV20-1, the J call TRBJ1-4; 8 nucleotides match TRBD1. Unmatched junction bases numbered 2, after V lost 4 bases and J lost 7 bases. The V gene's germline CDR1 is DFQATT and CDR2 SNEGSKA (reference sequence). This CDR3 is built from 12 residues. CDR3 nucleotide sequence: TGCAGTGCTAAGACAGGGGTTGAAAAACTGTTTTTT. It yields the protein CSAKTGVEKLFF.

This clonotype was seen many times. The rearrangement uses TRBV12-3 or TRBV12-4 and TRBJ1-2, with D unclear. CDR3 length: 14 amino acids. Trimming took 6 bases from V and 4 from J, leaving 15 bases between them. In DNA form, the CDR3 reads TGTGCCAGCAGCATATACGCAGAGACCTATGGCTACACCTTC. Amino acid sequence: CASSIYAETYGYTF.

The J gene is TRBJ2-7, the V gene TRBV20-1; TRBD1 is a possible D gene (5 bases). Germline V gives CDR1 DFQATT, CDR2 SNEGSKA (reference sequence). The V gene lost 6 bases and the J gene lost 2 bases, with 14 bases spanning the gap. The CDR3 length is 13 residues. The CDR3 is CSADSPVPYEQYF. The CDR3 DNA reads TGCAGTGCAGACAGCCCGGTCCCCTACGAGCAGTACTTC.

The J gene is TRBJ2-2, the V gene TRBV27, with D perhaps matching TRBD1 or TRBD2 (5 bases each). From germline, CDR1 is MNHEY and CDR2 SMNVEV (reference sequence). Deletions cut 8 bases from V and 3 bases from J, with 16 bases between. The CDR3 loop spans 15 amino acids. The CDR3 nucleotides read TGTGCCAGCGGCCAAAGGGGACCTTACACCGGGGAGCTGTTTTTT. It codes for CASGQRGPYTGELFF.

The sample holds a few counts of this clonotype. The chain joins TRBV14 to TRBJ2-1, with 10 bases matching TRBD2. With 1 base clipped from V and 11 bases from J, the junction kept 14 bases outside the gene matches. CDR1 is SGHDN, CDR2 FVKESK, per germline. The CDR3 has 17 amino acids. CDR3 amino acids: CASSQVPIGLAGAQQFF. The CDR3 DNA reads TGTGCCAGCAGCCAAGTCCCTATTGGGCTAGCGGGAGCCCAGCAGTTCTTC.

This clonotype was seen more than once but under ten times. CDR3 in amino acids: CSARDAGPGGKETQYF. CDR3 DNA sequence: TGCAGTGCTAGAGATGCGGGGCCAGGGGGAAAAGAGACCCAGTACTTC. The chain has TRBV20-1 and TRBJ2-5; D possibly corresponds to TRBD1 (7 bases). Per the germline V gene, CDR1 is DFQATT and CDR2 is SNEGSKA (reference sequence). The V end was cut by 0 bases, the J end by 3 bases, with 17 bases between. This CDR3 spans 16 amino acids.

This clonotype occurred many times. The chain uses TRBV7-9 and TRBJ2-5, with a weak D call TRBD1 (6 bases). CDR1 SEHNR and CDR2 FQNEAQ come from the germline V gene (reference sequence). This CDR3 spans 13 amino acids. V shed 6 bases and J shed 5 bases, with 13 bases lying between them. Here the CDR3 DNA reads TGTGCCAGCAGTTCAGGGGTGCAGGAGACCCAGTACTTC. This codes for CASSSGVQETQYF.

This clonotype turned up a few times. The V and J genes are TRBV5-1 and TRBJ1-6; D is unclear. V lost 0 bases and J lost 10, with 14 bases in between. CDR3 length: 15 amino acids. Germline V CDR1 and CDR2: SGHRS, YFSETQ. The CDR3 here is CASSLAGQEVSPLHF. The CDR3 DNA is TGCGCCAGCAGCTTGGCGGGCCAGGAGGTCTCACCCCTCCACTTT.

This clonotype was detected many times. V usage is TRBV5-1 and J usage is TRBJ2-7; D is perhaps TRBD1 (6 bases). The CDR3 consists of 15 residues. The germline V gene encodes CDR1 SGHRS and CDR2 YFSETQ. Trimming took 0 bases from V and 5 from J, leaving 15 bases between them. The CDR3 coding sequence is TGCGCCAGCAGCTTGGCGGCAGGGGTCGGAAACGAGCAGTACTTC. Its translation: CASSLAAGVGNEQYF.

The J gene is TRBJ2-5, the V gene TRBV7-7, with 13 positions matching TRBD2. This CDR3 has 16 amino acids. J gave up 4 bases and V 5 bases, and 7 bases lay outside the gene matches. CDR1 is SSHAT, CDR2 FNYEAQ, per germline (reference sequence). This CDR3 is CASSRSRLAGGETQYF. The CDR3 DNA follows: TGTGCCAGCAGCCGATCCCGACTAGCGGGAGGAGAGACCCAGTACTTC. Drawing the rest from reference TRBV7-7 and TRBJ2-5, the complete variable domain is GAGVSQSPRYKVTKRGQDVTLRCDPISSHATLYWYQQALGQGPEFLTYFNYEAQPDKSGLPSDRFSAERPEGSISTLTIQRTEQRDSAMYRCASSRSRLAGGETQYFGPGTRLLVL.

The chain employs TRBV27 and TRBJ1-4; tentatively, D is TRBD1 (5 bases). This CDR3 region has 15 residues. The ends were cut back, 6 bases at V and 8 bases at J, with 19 bases in the middle. The germline CDR1 and CDR2 sequences are MNHEY and SMNVEV (reference sequence). CDR3 in amino acids: CASRMRSQGPEKLFF. The CDR3 nucleotides are TGTGCCAGCAGAATGAGGAGCCAGGGTCCCGAAAAACTGTTTTTT.

The chain links TRBV12-3 or TRBV12-4 to TRBJ2-4; D remains unclear. Trimming removed 8 bases at V and 0 bases at J, with 14 bases between. The CDR3 consists of 15 residues. This CDR3 is CASSGVTQAKNIQYF. Here the CDR3 DNA reads TGTGCCAGCTCTGGGGTCACCCAAGCCAAAAACATTCAGTACTTC.

This clonotype was found a few times. The chain employs TRBV5-1 and TRBJ2-1; possibly TRBD1 or TRBD2 for D (5 bases each). V lost 4 bases to trimming and J lost 3 bases, with 14 bases between them. Germline assignment: CDR1 SGHRS and CDR2 YFSETQ. The CDR3 spans 15 residues. DNA of the CDR3: TGCGCCAGCAGCGTTACCGGGACGGACTACAATGAGCAGTTCTTC. Protein: CASSVTGTDYNEQFF.

V is TRBV9 and J is TRBJ2-2; D may be TRBD2 (6 bases). The germline gives CDR1 SGDLS, CDR2 YYNGEE. The ends were cut back, 0 bases at V and 5 bases at J, with 11 bases in the middle. The CDR3 runs 15 residues. This CDR3 reads CASSVAGVRTGELFF. CDR3 DNA: TGTGCCAGCAGCGTAGCGGGAGTACGTACCGGGGAGCTGTTTTTT.

This clonotype came up a few times. J is TRBJ1-1 and V is TRBV3-1; 10 bases line up with TRBD1. V lost 4 bases to trimming and J lost 4 bases; unmatched junction nucleotides: 6. CDR3 size: 15 residues. Germline CDR1 and CDR2: LGHDT and YNNKEL (reference sequence). The CDR3 sequence is CASSPRQGAITEAFF. CDR3 DNA: TGTGCCAGCAGCCCGCGACAGGGGGCAATCACTGAAGCTTTCTTT.

The chain links TRBV9 to TRBJ2-1; 12 bases agree with TRBD2. Looked up from germline, CDR1 is SGDLS and CDR2 is YYNGEE. Germline trimming cut 0 bases from V and 7 bases from J; bases unmatched to any gene: 5. This CDR3 contains 16 residues. The CDR3 DNA is TGTGCCAGCAGCGTAGGATCTAGCGGGAGGGGAAATGAGCAGTTCTTC. Translated: CASSVGSSGRGNEQFF.

This clonotype came up a few times. The chain has TRBV4-1 and TRBJ2-2; 7 bases align to TRBD1. The V segment lost 0 bases and the J segment 13 bases; nucleotides outside the gene matches: 8. The CDR3 consists of 14 residues. CDR1 and CDR2 from the germline V gene are MGHRA and YSYEKL. CDR3 amino acids: CASSQDFRDSGLFF. Written as DNA, the CDR3 is TGCGCCAGCAGCCAAGATTTTAGGGACAGCGGGCTGTTTTTT.

A few counts support this clonotype. Since a much larger clone is just one base distant, this may be a read error. The rearrangement uses TRBV29-1 and TRBJ2-5, with D maybe TRBD2 (6 bases). The CDR3 totals 16 residues. V was shortened by 6 bases and J by 10 bases, with 30 bases between the two germline ends. Germline CDR1 SQVTM, CDR2 ANQGSEA. CDR3 bases: TGCAGCGTACGAGCCCTAAACGGGGGACCCCTCGTGGACCAGTACTTC. Protein product: CSVRALNGGPLVDQYF.

The gene calls are TRBV6-1 and TRBJ1-1, with unresolved D. Germline-derived CDR1 and CDR2 are MNHNS and SASEGT. V was pared by 6 bases and J by 3 bases, with 14 bases between. The length of the CDR3 is 14 residues. CDR3: CASSSRDLYTEAFF. CDR3 coding DNA: TGTGCCAGCAGCTCGCGGGATTTGTACACTGAAGCTTTCTTT.